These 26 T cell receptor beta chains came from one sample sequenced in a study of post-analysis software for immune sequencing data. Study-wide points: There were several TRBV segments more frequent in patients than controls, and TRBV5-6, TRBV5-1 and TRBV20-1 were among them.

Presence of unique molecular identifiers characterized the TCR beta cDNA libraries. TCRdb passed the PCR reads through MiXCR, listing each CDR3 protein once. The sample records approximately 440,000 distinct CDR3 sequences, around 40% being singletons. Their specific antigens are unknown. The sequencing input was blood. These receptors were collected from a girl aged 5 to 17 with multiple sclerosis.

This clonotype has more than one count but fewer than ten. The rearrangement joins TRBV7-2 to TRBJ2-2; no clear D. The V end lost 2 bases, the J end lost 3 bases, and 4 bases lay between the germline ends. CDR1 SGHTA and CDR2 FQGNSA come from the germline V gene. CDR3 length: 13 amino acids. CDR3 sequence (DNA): TGTGCCAGCAGCTTATGGTACACCGGGGAGCTGTTTTTT. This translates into CASSLWYTGELFF.

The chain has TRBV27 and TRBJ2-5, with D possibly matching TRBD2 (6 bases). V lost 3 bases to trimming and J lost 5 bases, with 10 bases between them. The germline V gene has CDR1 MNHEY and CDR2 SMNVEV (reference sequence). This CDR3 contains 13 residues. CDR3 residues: CASSLEGGETQYF. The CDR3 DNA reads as TGTGCCAGCAGTTTGGAGGGTGGGGAGACCCAGTACTTC.

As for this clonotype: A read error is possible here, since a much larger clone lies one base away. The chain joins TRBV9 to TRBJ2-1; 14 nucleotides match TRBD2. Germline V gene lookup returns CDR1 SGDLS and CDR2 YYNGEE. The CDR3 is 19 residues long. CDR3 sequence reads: CARSVDEGTSGSSYNEQFF. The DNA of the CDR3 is TGTGCCCGCAGCGTAGATGAGGGGACTAGCGGGAGCTCCTACAATGAGCAGTTCTTC.

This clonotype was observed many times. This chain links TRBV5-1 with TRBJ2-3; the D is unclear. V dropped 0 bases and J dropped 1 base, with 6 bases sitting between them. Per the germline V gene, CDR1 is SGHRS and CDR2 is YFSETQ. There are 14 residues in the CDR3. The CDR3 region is CASSLGSGTDTQYF. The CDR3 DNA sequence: TGCGCCAGCAGCTTGGGGTCGGGCACAGATACGCAGTATTTT. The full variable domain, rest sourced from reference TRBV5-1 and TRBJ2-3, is KAGVTQTPRYLIKTRGQQVTLSCSPISGHRSVSWYQQTPGQGLQFLFEYFSETQRNKGNFPGRFSGRQFSNSRSEMNVSTLELGDSALYLCASSLGSGTDTQYFGPGTRLTVL.

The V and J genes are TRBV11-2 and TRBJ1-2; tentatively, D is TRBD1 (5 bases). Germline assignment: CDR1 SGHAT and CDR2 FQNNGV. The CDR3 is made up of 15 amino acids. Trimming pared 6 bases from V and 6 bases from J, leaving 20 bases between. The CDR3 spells CASRPWTGETHGYTF. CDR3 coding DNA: TGTGCCAGCAGACCCTGGACGGGGGAAACCCATGGCTACACCTTC. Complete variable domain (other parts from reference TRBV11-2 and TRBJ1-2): EAGVAQSPRYKIIEKRQSVAFWCNPISGHATLYWYQQILGQGPKLLIQFQNNGVVDDSQLPKDRFSAERLKGVDSTLKIQPAKLEDSAVYLCASRPWTGETHGYTFGSGTRLTVV.

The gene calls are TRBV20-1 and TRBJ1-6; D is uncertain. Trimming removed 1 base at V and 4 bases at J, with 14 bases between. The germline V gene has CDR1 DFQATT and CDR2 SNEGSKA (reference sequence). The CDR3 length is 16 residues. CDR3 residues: CSARVGQKVYNSPLHF. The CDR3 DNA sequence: TGCAGTGCTAGAGTCGGCCAGAAGGTTTATAATTCACCCCTCCACTTT.

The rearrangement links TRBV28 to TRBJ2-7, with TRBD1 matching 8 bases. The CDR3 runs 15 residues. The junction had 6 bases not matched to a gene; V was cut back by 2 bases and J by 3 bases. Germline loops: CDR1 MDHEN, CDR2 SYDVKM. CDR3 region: CASSLTPGQVYEQYF. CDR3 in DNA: TGTGCCAGCAGTTTAACCCCGGGACAGGTCTACGAGCAGTACTTC.

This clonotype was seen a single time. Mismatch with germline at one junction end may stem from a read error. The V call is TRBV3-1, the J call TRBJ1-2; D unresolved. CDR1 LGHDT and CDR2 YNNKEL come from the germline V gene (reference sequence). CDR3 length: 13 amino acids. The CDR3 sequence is CASSQEKRYGYSF. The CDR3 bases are TGTGCCAGCAGCCAAGAGAAAAGATATGGCTACTCCTTC.

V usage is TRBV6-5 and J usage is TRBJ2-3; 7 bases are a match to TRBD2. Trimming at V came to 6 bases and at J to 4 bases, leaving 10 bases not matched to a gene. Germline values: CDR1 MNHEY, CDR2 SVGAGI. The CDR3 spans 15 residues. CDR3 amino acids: CASSPSGRSPDTQYF. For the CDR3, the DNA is TGTGCCAGCAGCCCCTCCGGGAGGTCCCCAGATACGCAGTATTTT.

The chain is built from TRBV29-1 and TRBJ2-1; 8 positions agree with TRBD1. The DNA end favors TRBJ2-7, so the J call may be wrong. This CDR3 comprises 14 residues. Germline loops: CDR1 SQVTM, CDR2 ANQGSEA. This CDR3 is CSVGTGGSYNEQYF. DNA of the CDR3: TGCAGCGTCGGCACAGGGGGTTCCTACAATGAGCAGTACTTC.

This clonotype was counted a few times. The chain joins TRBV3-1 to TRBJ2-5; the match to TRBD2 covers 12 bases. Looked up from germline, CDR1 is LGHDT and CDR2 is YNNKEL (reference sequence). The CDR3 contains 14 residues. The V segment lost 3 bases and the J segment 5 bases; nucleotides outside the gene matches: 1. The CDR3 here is CASSQGTSGETQYF. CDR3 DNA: TGTGCCAGCAGCCAGGGGACTAGCGGGGAGACCCAGTACTTC.

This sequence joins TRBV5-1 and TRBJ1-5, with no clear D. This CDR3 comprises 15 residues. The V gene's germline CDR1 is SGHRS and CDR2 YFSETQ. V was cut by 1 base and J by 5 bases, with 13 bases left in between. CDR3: CASSLSGSDDQPQHF. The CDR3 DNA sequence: TGCGCCAGCAGCTTGTCTGGGAGTGACGATCAGCCCCAGCATTTT.

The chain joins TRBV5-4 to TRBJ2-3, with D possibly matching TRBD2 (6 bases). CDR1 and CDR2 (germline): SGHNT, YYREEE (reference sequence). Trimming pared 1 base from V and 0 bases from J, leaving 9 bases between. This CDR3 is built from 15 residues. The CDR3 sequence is CASSLPGTSTDTQYF. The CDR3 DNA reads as TGTGCCAGCAGCTTGCCCGGGACTAGCACAGATACGCAGTATTTT. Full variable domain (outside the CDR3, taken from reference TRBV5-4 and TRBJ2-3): ETGVTQSPTHLIKTRGQQVTLRCSSQSGHNTVSWYQQALGQGPQFIFQYYREEENGRGNFPPRFSGLQFPNYSSELNVNALELDDSALYLCASSLPGTSTDTQYFGPGTRLTVL.

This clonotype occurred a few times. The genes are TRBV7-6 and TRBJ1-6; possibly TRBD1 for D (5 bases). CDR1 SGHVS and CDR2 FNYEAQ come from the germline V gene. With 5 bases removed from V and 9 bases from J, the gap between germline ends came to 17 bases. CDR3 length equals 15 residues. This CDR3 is CASSVEKGDLSPLHF. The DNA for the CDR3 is TGTGCCAGCAGCGTCGAAAAAGGGGACCTTTCACCCCTCCACTTT.

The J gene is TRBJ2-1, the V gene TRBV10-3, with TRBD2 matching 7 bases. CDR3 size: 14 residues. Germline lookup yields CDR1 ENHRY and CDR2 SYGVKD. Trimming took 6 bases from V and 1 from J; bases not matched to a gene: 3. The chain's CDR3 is CAIRAGESYNEQFF. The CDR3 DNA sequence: TGTGCCATCAGGGCGGGGGAATCCTACAATGAGCAGTTCTTC.

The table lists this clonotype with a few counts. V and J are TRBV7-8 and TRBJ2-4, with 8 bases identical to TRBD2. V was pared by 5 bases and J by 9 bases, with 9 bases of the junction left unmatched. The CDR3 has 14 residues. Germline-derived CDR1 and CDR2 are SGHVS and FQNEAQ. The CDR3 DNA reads TGTGCCAGCAGCCCGCCGGCGGGGGGATTCATTCAGTACTTC. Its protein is CASSPPAGGFIQYF.

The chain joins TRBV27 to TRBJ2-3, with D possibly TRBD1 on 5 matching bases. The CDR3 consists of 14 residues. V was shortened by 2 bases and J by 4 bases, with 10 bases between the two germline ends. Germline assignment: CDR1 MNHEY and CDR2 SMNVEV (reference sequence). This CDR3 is CASSLRGSSDTQYF. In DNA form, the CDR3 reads TGTGCCAGCAGTTTAAGGGGTAGTTCAGATACGCAGTATTTT.

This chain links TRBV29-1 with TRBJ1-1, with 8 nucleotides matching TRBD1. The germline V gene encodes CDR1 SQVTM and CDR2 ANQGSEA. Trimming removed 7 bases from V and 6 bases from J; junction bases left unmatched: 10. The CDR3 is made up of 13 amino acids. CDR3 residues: CSGSQGARAEAFF. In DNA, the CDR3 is TGCAGCGGAAGCCAGGGGGCGCGGGCTGAAGCTTTCTTT.

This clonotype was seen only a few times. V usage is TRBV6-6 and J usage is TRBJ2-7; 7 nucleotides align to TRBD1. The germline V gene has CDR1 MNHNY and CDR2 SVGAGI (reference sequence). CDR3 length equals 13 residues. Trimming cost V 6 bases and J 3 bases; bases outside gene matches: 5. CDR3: CASRDRQYYEQYF. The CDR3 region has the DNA TGTGCCAGCAGGGACAGGCAATACTACGAGCAGTACTTC.

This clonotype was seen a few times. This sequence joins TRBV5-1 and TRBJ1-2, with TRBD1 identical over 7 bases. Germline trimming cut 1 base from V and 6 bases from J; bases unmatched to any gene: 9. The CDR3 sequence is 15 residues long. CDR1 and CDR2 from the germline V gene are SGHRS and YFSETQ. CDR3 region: CASSLTRQGEDGYTF. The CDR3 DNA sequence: TGCGCCAGCAGCTTGACCAGACAGGGTGAGGATGGCTACACCTTC.

The CDR3 spells CASSEYLNGRATETQYF. The CDR3 DNA follows: TGTGCCAGCAGTGAATATCTGAACGGGAGGGCCACAGAGACCCAGTACTTC. V and J are TRBV25-1 and TRBJ2-7; TRBD2 matches at 8 bases. The J call may be incorrect, as the DNA end agrees better with TRBJ2-5. Germline-derived CDR1 and CDR2 are MGHDK and SYGVNS. The CDR3 runs to 17 residues.

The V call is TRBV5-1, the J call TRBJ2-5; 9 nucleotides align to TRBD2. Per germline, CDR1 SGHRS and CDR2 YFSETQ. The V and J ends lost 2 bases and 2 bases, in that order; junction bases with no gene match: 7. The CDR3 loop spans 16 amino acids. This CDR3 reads CASSFYSGRAQETQYF. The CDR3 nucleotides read TGCGCCAGCAGCTTCTATAGCGGGAGAGCGCAAGAGACCCAGTACTTC. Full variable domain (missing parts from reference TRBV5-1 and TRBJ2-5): KAGVTQTPRYLIKTRGQQVTLSCSPISGHRSVSWYQQTPGQGLQFLFEYFSETQRNKGNFPGRFSGRQFSNSRSEMNVSTLELGDSALYLCASSFYSGRAQETQYFGPGTRLLVL.

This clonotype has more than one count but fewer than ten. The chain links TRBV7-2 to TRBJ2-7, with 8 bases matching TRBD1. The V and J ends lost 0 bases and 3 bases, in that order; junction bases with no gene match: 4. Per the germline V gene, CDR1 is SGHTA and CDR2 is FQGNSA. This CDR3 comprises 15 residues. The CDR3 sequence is CASSLATGGFYEQYF. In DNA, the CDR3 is TGTGCCAGCAGCTTAGCAACAGGGGGATTCTACGAGCAGTACTTC.

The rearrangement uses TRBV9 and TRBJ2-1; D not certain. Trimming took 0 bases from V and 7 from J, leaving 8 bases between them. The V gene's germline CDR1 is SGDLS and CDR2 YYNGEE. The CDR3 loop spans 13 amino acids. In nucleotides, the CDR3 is TGTGCCAGCAGCGTAGATAACGAAAATGAGCAGTTCTTC. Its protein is CASSVDNENEQFF.

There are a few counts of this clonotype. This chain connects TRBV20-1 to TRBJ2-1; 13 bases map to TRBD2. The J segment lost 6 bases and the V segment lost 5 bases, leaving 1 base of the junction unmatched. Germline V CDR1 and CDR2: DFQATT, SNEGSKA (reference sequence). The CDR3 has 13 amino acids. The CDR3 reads CSAGLAGVNEQFF. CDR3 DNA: TGCAGTGCTGGACTAGCGGGGGTCAATGAGCAGTTCTTC.

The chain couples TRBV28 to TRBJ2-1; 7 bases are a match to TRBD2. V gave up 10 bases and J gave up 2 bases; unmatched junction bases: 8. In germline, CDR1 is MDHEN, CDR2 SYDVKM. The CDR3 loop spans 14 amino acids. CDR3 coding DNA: TGTGCCATCAAACAGCGGGAAACCTACAATGAGCAGTTCTTC. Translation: CAIKQRETYNEQFF.